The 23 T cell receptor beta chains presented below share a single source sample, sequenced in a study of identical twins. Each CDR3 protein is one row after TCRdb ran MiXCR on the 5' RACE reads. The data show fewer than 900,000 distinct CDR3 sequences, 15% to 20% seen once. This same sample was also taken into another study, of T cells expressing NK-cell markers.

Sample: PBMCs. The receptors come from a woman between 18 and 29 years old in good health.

CDR3 nucleotide sequence: TGCAGGACCTGGGGAGTGTTCACCGGGGAGCTGTTTTTT. Protein: CRTWGVFTGELFF. V is TRBV20-1 and J is TRBJ2-2, with a weak D call TRBD2 (5 bases). This CDR3 is built from 13 residues. Germline CDR1 and CDR2: DFQATT and SNEGSKA (reference sequence).

CDR3 bases: TGTGCCAGCAGCTCCATCAGGACAGCCGTGTATGGCTACACCTTC. Its translation is CASSSIRTAVYGYTF. The V and J genes are TRBV7-9 and TRBJ1-2; possibly TRBD1 for D (6 bases). Trimming removed 4 bases at V and 5 bases at J, with 17 bases between. This CDR3 has 15 residues. CDR1 is SEHNR, CDR2 FQNEAQ, per germline (reference sequence).

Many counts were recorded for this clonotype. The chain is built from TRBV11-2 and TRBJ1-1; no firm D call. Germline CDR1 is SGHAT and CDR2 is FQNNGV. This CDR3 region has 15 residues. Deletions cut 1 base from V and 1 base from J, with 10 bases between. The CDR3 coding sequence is TGTGCCAGCAGCTTAGTGTCCAGCCCGAACACTGAAGCTTTCTTT. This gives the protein CASSLVSSPNTEAFF. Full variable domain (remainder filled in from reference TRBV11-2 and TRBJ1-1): EAGVAQSPRYKIIEKRQSVAFWCNPISGHATLYWYQQILGQGPKLLIQFQNNGVVDDSQLPKDRFSAERLKGVDSTLKIQPAKLEDSAVYLCASSLVSSPNTEAFFGQGTRLTVV.

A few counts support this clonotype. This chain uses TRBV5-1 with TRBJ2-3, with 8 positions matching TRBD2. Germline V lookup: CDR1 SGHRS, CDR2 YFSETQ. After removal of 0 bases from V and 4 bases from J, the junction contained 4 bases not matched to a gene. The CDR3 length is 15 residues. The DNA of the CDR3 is TGCGCCAGCAGCTTGGGACTAGCGAGCCCAGATACGCAGTATTTT. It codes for CASSLGLASPDTQYF.

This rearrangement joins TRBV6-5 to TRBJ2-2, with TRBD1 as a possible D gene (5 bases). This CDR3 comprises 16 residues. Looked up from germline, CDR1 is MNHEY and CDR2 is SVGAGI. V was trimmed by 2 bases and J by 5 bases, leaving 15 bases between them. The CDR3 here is CASSYGRTPSTGELFF. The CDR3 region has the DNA TGTGCCAGCAGTTACGGGCGGACACCTTCAACCGGGGAGCTGTTTTTT.

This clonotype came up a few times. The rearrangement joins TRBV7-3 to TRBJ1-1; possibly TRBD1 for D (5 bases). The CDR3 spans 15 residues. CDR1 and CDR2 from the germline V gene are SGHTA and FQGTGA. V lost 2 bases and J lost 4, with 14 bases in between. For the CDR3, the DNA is TGTGCCAGCAGCTTAGGGGCCAGCTTTGGCACTGAAGCTTTCTTT. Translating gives CASSLGASFGTEAFF.

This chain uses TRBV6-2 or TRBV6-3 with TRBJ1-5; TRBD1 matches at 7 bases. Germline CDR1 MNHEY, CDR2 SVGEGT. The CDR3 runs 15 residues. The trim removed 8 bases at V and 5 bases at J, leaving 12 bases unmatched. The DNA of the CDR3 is TGTGCCAGCGCCTATCAGGGGGGGGTCCATCAGCCCCAGCATTTT. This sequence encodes CASAYQGGVHQPQHF.

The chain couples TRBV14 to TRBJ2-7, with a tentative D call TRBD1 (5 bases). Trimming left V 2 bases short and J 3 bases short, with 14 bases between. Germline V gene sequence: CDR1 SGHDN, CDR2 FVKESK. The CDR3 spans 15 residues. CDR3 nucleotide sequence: TGTGCCAGCAGCCAACTGGGCAGGGCGAACTACGAGCAGTACTTC. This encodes CASSQLGRANYEQYF.

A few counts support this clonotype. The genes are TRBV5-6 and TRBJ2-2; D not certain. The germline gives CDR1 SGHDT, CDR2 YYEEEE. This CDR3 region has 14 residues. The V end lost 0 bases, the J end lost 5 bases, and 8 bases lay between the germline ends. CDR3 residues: CASSLVSRTGELFF. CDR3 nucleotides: TGTGCCAGCAGCTTGGTATCACGAACCGGGGAGCTGTTTTTT.

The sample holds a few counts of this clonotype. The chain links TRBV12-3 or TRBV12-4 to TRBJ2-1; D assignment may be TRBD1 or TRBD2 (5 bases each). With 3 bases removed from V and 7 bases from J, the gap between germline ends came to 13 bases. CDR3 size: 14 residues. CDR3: CASSFYYGANEQFF. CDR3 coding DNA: TGTGCCAGCAGTTTTTATTACGGGGCAAATGAGCAGTTCTTC.

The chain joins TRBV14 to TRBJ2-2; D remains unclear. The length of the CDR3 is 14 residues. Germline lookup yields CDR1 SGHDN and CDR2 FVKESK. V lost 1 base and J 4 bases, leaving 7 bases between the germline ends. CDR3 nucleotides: TGTGCCAGCAGCCAAGTTCACGTCACCGGGGAGCTGTTTTTT. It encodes CASSQVHVTGELFF.

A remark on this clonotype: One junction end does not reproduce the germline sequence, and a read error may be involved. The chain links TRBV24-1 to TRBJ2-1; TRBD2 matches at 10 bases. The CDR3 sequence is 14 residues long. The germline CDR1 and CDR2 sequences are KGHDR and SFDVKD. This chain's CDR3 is CATSESGRDKEQFF. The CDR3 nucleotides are TGTGCCACCAGTGAGAGCGGGAGGGACAAGGAGCAGTTCTTC.

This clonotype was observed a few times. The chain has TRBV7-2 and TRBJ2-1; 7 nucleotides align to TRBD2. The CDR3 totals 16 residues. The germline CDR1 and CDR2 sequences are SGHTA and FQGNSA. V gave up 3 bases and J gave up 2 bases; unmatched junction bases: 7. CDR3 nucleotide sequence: TGTGCCAGCAGCTTCGGGCTAGCGGTGACCTACAATGAGCAGTTCTTC. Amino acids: CASSFGLAVTYNEQFF.

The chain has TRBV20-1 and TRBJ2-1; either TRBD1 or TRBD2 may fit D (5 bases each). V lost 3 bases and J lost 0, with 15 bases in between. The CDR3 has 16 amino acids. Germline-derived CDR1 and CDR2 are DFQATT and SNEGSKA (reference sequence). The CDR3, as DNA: TGCAGTGCTAGGGGACCATGGTACAGCTCCTACAATGAGCAGTTCTTC. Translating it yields CSARGPWYSSYNEQFF.

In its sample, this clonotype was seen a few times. This chain's CDR3 is CATTDTDTQYF. The CDR3 DNA reads as TGTGCCACCACAGACACAGATACGCAGTATTTT. This chain links TRBV10-3 with TRBJ2-3; D uncertain. The CDR3 covers 11 residues. Germline loops: CDR1 ENHRY, CDR2 SYGVKD. V lost 10 bases and J 2 bases, leaving 7 bases between the germline ends.

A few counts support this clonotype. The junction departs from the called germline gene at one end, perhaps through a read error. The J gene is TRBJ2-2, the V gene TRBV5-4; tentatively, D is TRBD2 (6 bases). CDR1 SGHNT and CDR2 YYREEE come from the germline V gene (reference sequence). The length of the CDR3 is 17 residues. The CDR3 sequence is CASISDLGSSHTEELFF. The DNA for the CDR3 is TGTGCCAGCATCTCGGACCTCGGGAGCTCCCACACCGAGGAGCTGTTTTTT. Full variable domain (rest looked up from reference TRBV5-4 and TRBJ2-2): ETGVTQSPTHLIKTRGQQVTLRCSSQSGHNTVSWYQQALGQGPQFIFQYYREEENGRGNFPPRFSGLQFPNYSSELNVNALELDDSALYLCASISDLGSSHTEELFFGEGSRLTVL.

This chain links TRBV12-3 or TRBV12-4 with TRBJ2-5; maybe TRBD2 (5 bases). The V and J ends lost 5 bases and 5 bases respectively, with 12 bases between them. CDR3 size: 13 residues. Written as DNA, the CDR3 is TGTGCCAGCAGTCCTTTAACGGGGGAGACCCAGTACTTC. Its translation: CASSPLTGETQYF.

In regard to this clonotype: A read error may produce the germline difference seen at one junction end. CDR3 nucleotide sequence: TGTGCCAGCATATTGAGCCACGAGCAGAACTTC. This codes for CASILSHEQNF. The V and J genes are TRBV2 and TRBJ2-7, with D hard to call. The CDR3 is 11 amino acids. Germline lookup yields CDR1 SNHLY and CDR2 FYNNEI.

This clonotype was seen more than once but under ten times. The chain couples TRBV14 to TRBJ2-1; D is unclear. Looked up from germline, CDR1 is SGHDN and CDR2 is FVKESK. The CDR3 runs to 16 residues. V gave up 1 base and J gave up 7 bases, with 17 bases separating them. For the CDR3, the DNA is TGTGCCAGCAGCCAAGCCCTTCGTCGGGCGGTGAATGAGCAGTTCTTC. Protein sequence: CASSQALRRAVNEQFF.

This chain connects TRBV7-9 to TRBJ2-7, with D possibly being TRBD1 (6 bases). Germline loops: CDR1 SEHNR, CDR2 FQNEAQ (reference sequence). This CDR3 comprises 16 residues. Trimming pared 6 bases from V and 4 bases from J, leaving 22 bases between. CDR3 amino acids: CASSLQGLGAAYEQYF. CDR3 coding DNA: TGTGCCAGCAGTCTCCAGGGGTTGGGGGCAGCGTACGAGCAGTACTTC.

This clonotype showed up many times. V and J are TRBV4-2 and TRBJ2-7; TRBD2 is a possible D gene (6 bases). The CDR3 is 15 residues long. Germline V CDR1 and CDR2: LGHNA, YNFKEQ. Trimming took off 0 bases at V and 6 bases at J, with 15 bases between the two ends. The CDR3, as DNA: TGTGCCAGCAGCCAAGATATAGCCTTCGGGAGCGAGCAGTACTTC. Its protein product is CASSQDIAFGSEQYF.

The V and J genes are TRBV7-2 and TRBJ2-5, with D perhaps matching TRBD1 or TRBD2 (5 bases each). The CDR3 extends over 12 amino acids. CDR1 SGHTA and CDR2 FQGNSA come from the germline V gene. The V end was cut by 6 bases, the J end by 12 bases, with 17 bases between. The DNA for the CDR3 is TGTGCCAGCAGTTCGGGACGGGCGAGGGAGTACTTC. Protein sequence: CASSSGRAREYF.

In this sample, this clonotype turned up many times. CDR3 nucleotide sequence: TGTGCCAGCAGTTTAGCGGGGCAGCAGTTCTTC. It is translated as CASSLAGQQFF. The J gene is TRBJ2-1, the V gene TRBV12-3 or TRBV12-4, with D perhaps matching TRBD1 (5 bases). Trimming left V 0 bases short and J 11 bases short, with 5 bases between. The CDR3 has 11 amino acids.